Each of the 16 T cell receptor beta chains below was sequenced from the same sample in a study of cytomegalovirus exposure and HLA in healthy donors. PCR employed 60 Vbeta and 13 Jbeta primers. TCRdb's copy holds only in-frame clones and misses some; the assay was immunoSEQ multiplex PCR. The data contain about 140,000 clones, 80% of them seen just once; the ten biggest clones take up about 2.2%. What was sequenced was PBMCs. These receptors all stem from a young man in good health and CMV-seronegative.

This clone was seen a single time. The CDR3 region has the DNA TGCGCCAGCAGCTTGGGAGGGATTAGCACAGATACGCAGTATTTT. The encoded protein is CASSLGGISTDTQYF. The chain carries TRBV5-1 and TRBJ2-3, with D perhaps matching TRBD2 (5 bases). The V gene's germline CDR1 is SGHRS and CDR2 YFSETQ. The CDR3 is made up of 15 amino acids. The V and J ends lost 0 bases and 0 bases respectively, with 8 bases between them.

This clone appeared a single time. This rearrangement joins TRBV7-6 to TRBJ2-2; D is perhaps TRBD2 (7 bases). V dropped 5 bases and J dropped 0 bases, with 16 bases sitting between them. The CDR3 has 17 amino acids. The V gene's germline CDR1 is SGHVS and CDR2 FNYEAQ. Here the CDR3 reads CASSRGPGGSNTGELFF. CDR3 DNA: TGTGCCAGCAGCCGGGGGCCGGGAGGATCGAACACCGGGGAGCTGTTTTTT.

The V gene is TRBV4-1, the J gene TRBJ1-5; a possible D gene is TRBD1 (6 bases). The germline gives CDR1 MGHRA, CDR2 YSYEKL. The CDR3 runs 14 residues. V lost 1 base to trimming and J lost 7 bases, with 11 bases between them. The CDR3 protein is CASSQGGGWQPQHF. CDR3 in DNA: TGCGCCAGCAGCCAAGGGGGGGGCTGGCAGCCCCAGCATTTT.

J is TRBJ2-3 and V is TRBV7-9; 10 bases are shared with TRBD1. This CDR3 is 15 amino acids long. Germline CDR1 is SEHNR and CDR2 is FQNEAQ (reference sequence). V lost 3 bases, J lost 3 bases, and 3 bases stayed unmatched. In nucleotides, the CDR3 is TGTGCCAGCAGCTTGGGACAGGGGTTAACAGATACGCAGTATTTT. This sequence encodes CASSLGQGLTDTQYF.

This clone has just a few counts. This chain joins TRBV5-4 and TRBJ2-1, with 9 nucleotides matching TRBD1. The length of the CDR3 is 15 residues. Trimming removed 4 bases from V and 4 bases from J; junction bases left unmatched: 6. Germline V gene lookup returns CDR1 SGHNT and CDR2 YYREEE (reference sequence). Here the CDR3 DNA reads TGTGCCAGCAGCCCAGGGACAGGGCCATACAATGAGCAGTTCTTC. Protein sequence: CASSPGTGPYNEQFF.

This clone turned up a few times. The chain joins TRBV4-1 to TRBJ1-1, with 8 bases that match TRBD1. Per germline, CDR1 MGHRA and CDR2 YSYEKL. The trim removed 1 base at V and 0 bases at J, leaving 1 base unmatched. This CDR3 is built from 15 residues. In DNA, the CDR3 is TGCGCCAGCAGCCAAGGACAGGGGATGAACACTGAAGCTTTCTTT. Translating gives CASSQGQGMNTEAFF.

CDR3 region: CASSEFGTGVGSSYEQYF. In nucleotides, the CDR3 is TGTGCCAGCAGTGAATTTGGGACAGGGGTCGGGAGCTCCTACGAGCAGTACTTC. The chain combines TRBV2 with TRBJ2-7; 10 bases map to TRBD1. Germline CDR1 reads SNHLY; CDR2 reads FYNNEI. V lost 2 bases to trimming and J lost 0 bases; unmatched junction nucleotides: 10. This CDR3 spans 18 amino acids.

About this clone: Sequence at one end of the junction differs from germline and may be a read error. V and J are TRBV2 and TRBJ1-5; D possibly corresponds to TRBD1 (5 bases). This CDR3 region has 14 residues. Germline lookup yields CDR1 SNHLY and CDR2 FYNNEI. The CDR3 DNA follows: TGTGCCAGCAGTGAATCTGAAGGGACTCAGCCCCAGAATTTT. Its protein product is CASSESEGTQPQNF.

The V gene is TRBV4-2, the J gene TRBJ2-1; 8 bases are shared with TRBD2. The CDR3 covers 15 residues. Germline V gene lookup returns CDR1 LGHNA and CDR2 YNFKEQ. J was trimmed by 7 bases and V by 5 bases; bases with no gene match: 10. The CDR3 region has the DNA TGTGCCAGCAGCTCCTCCGGGGGGGAAAGGAATGAGCAGTTCTTC. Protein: CASSSSGGERNEQFF.

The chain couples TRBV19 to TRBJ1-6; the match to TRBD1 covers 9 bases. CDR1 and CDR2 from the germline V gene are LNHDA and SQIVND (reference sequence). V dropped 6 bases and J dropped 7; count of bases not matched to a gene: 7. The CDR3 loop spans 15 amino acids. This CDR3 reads CASRNRGQGNSPLHF. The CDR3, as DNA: TGTGCCAGTAGGAACCGAGGACAGGGGAATTCACCCCTCCACTTT.

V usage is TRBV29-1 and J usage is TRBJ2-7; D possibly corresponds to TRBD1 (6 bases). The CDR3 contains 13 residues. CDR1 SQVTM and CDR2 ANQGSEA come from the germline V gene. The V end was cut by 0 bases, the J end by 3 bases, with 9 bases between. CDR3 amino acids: CSVEEGRGYEQYF. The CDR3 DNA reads TGCAGCGTTGAAGAGGGCAGGGGCTACGAGCAGTACTTC.

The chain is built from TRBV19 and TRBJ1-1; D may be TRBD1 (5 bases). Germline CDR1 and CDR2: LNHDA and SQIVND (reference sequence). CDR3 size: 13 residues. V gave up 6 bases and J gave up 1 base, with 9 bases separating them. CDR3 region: CASSETANTEAFF. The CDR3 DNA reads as TGTGCCAGTAGCGAGACAGCGAACACTGAAGCTTTCTTT.

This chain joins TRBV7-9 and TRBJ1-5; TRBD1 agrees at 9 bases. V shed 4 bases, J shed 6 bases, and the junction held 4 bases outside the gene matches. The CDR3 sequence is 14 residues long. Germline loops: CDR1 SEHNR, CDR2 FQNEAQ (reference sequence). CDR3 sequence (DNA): TGTGCCAGCAGCTCCCCGGGACAGGGTCAGCCCCAGCATTTT. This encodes CASSSPGQGQPQHF.

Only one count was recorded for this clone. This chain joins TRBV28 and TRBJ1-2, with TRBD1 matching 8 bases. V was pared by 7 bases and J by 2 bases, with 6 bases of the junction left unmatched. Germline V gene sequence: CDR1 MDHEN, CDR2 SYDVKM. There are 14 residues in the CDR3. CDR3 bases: TGTGCCAGCATCGACAGGGGCGAAAACTATGGCTACACCTTC. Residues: CASIDRGENYGYTF.

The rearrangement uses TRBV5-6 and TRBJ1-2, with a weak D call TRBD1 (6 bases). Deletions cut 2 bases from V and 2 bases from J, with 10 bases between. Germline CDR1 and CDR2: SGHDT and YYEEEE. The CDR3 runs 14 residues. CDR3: CASSLVGQNYGYTF. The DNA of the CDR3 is TGTGCCAGCAGCTTAGTCGGACAGAACTATGGCTACACCTTC.

CDR3 residues: CASSQGAGPNQPQHF. CDR3 DNA sequence: TGCGCCAGCAGCCAAGGGGCAGGCCCCAATCAGCCCCAGCATTTT. J is TRBJ1-5 and V is TRBV4-1; D remains unclear. Germline V gene data show CDR1 as MGHRA and CDR2 as YSYEKL. The CDR3 covers 15 residues. V gave up 1 base and J gave up 3 bases, with 10 bases separating them.